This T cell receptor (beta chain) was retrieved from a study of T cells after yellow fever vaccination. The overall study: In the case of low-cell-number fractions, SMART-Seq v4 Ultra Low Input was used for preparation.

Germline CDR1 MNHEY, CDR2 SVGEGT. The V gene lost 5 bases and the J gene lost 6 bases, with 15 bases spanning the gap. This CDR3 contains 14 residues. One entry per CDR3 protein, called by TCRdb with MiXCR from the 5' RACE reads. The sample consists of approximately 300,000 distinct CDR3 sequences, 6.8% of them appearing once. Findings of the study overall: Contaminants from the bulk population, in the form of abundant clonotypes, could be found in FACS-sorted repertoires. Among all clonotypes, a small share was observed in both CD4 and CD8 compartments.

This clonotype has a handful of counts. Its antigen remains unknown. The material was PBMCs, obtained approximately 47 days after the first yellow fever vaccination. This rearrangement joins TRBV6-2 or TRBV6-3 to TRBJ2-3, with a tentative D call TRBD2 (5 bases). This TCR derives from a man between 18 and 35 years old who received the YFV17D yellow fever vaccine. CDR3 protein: CASSLGLGQDTQYF. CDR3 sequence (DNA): TGTGCCAGCAGTCTAGGACTCGGCCAGGATACGCAGTATTTT.